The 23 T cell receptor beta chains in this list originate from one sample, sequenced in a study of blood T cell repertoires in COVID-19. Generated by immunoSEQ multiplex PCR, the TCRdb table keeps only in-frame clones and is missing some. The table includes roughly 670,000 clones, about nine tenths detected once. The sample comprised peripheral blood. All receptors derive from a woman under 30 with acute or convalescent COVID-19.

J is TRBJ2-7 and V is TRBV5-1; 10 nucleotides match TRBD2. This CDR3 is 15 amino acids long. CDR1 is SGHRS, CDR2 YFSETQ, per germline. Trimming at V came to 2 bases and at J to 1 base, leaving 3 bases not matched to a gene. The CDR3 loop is CASSFGSGGSYEQYF. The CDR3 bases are TGCGCCAGCAGCTTTGGTAGCGGGGGGTCCTACGAGCAGTACTTC. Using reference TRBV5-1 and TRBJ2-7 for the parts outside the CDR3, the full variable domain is KAGVTQTPRYLIKTRGQQVTLSCSPISGHRSVSWYQQTPGQGLQFLFEYFSETQRNKGNFPGRFSGRQFSNSRSEMNVSTLELGDSALYLCASSFGSGGSYEQYFGPGTRLTVT.

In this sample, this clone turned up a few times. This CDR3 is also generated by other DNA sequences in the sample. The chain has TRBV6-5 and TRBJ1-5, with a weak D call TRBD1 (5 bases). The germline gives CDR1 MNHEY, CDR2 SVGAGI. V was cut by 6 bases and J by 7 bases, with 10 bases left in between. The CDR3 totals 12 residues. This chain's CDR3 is CASRTGGQPQHF. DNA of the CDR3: TGTGCCAGCAGGACGGGGGGACAGCCCCAGCATTTT.

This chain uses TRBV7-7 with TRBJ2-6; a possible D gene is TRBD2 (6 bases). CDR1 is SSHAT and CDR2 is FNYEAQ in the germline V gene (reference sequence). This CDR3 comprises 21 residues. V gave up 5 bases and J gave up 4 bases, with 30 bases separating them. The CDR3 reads CASSPQVGTRGLTFGANVLTF. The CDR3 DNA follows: TGTGCCAGCAGCCCTCAGGTTGGGACGCGGGGATTAACGTTCGGGGCCAACGTCCTGACTTTC.

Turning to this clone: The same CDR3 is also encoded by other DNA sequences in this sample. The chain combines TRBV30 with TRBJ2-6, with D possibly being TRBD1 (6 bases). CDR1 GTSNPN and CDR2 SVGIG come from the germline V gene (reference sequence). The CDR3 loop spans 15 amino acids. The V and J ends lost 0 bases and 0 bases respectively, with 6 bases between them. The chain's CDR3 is CAWSVGGSGANVLTF. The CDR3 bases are TGTGCCTGGAGTGTAGGGGGCTCTGGGGCCAACGTCCTGACTTTC.

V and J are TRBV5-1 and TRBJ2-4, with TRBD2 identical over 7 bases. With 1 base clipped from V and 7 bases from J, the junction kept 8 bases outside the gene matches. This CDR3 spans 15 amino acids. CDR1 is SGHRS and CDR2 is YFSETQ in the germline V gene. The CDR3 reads CASSLSGSGGNIQYF. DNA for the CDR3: TGCGCCAGCAGCTTGAGCGGGTCCGGGGGGAACATTCAGTACTTC.

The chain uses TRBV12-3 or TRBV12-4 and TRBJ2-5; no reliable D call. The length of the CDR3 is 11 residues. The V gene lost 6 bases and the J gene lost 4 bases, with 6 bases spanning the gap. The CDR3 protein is CASSLLETQYF. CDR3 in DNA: TGTGCCAGCAGCCTCCTAGAGACCCAGTACTTC.

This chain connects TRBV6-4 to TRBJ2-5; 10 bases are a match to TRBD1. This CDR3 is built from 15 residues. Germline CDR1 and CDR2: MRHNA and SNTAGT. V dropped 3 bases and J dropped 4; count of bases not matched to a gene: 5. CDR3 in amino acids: CASSEGTGEGETQYF. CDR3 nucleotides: TGTGCCAGCAGTGAAGGGACAGGGGAGGGAGAGACCCAGTACTTC.

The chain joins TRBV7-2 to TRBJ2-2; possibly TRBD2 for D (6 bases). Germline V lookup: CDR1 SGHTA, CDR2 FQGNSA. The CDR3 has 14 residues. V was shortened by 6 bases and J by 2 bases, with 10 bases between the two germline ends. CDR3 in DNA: TGTGCCAGCAGTCGGGACTTCAACACCGGGGAGCTGTTTTTT. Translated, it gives CASSRDFNTGELFF.

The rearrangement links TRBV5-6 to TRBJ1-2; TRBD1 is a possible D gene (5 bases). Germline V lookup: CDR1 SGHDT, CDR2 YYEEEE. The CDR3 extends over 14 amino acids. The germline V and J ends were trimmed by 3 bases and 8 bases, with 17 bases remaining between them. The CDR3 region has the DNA TGTGCCAGCAGCTCGCGGGGCCCCTTGGGAGGCTACACCTTC. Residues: CASSSRGPLGGYTF.

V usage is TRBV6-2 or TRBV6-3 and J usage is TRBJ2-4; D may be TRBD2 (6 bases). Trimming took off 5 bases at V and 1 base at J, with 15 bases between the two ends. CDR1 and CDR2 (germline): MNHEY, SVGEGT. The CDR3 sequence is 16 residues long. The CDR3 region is CASSPLRRGAKNIQYF. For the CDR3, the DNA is TGTGCCAGCAGTCCCCTCCGACGGGGGGCCAAAAACATTCAGTACTTC.

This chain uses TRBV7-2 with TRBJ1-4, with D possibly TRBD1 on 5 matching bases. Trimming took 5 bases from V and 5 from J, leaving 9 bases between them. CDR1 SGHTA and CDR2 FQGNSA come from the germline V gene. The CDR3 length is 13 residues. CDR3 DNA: TGTGCCAGCAGCACGCGGACAAATGAAAAACTGTTTTTT. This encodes CASSTRTNEKLFF.

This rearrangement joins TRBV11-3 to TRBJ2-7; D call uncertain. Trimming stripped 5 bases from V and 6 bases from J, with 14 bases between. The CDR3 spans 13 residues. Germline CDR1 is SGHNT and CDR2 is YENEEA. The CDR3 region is CASSPYGASEQYF. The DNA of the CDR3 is TGTGCCAGCAGCCCGTATGGAGCATCCGAGCAGTACTTC.

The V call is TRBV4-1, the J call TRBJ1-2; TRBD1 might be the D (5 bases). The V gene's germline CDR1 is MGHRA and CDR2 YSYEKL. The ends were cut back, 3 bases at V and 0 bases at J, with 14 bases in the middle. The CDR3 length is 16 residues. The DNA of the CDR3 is TGCGCCAGCAGCCACGGGGGTTGGTCCTCTAACTATGGCTACACCTTC. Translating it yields CASSHGGWSSNYGYTF.

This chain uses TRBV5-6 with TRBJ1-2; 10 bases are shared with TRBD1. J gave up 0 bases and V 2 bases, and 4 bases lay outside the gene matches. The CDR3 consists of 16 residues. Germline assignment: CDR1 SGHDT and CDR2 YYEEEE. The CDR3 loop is CASSLPGQGTNYGYTF. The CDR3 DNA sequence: TGTGCCAGCAGCTTACCGGGACAGGGGACTAACTATGGCTACACCTTC.

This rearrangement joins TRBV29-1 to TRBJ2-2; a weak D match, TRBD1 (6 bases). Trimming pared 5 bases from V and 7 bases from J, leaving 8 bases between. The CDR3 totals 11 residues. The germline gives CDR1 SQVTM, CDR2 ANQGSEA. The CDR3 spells CSVQGNGELFF. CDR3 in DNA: TGCAGCGTTCAGGGGAACGGGGAGCTGTTTTTT.

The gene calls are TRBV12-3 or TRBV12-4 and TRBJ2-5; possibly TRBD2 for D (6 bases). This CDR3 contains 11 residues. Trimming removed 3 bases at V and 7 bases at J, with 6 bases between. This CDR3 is CASSLEGTQYF. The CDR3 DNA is TGTGCCAGCAGTTTGGAGGGGACCCAGTACTTC.

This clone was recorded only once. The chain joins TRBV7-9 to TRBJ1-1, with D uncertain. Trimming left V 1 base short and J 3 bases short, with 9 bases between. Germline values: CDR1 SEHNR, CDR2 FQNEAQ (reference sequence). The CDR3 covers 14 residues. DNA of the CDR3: TGTGCCAGCAGCTTAGGTAGCGGAGACACTGAAGCTTTCTTT. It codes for CASSLGSGDTEAFF.

CDR3 amino acids: CAWSAGVGYTF. The CDR3 DNA follows: TGTGCCTGGAGTGCGGGGGTCGGCTACACCTTC. The chain carries TRBV30 and TRBJ1-2; D perhaps matches TRBD1 (5 bases). Germline-derived CDR1 and CDR2 are GTSNPN and SVGIG (reference sequence). The CDR3 runs 11 residues. V lost 1 base, J lost 8 bases, and 8 bases lay in between.

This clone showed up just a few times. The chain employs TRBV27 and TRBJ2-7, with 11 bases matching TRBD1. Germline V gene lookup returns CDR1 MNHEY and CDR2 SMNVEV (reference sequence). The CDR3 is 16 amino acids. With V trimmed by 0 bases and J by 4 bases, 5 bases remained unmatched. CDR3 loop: CASSLSMGQGVYEQYF. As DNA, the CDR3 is TGTGCCAGCAGTTTATCGATGGGACAGGGGGTTTACGAGCAGTACTTC.

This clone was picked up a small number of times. CDR3: CASSEEGVRNQPQHF. The CDR3 coding sequence is TGTGCCAGCAGTGAAGAGGGGGTTCGCAATCAGCCCCAGCATTTT. This chain links TRBV2 with TRBJ1-5; D possibly corresponds to TRBD1 (6 bases). Trimming pared 1 base from V and 2 bases from J, leaving 9 bases between. The length of the CDR3 is 15 residues. Germline values: CDR1 SNHLY, CDR2 FYNNEI.

The CDR3 here is CASSSDRGGTGELFF. The CDR3 DNA reads TGCGCCAGCAGCTCGGACAGGGGTGGGACCGGGGAGCTGTTTTTT. V gene TRBV5-1 combines with J gene TRBJ2-2, with 9 bases identical to TRBD1. The CDR3 has 15 residues. J was trimmed by 5 bases and V by 3 bases; bases with no gene match: 5. CDR1 is SGHRS and CDR2 is YFSETQ in the germline V gene. The full variable domain, its missing parts supplied by reference TRBV5-1 and TRBJ2-2, is KAGVTQTPRYLIKTRGQQVTLSCSPISGHRSVSWYQQTPGQGLQFLFEYFSETQRNKGNFPGRFSGRQFSNSRSEMNVSTLELGDSALYLCASSSDRGGTGELFFGEGSRLTVL.

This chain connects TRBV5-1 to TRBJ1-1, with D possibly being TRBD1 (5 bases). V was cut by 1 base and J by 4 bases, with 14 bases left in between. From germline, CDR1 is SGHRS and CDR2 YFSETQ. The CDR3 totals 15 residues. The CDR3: CASSLSYRGGTEAFF. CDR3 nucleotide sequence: TGCGCCAGCAGCTTGAGCTATCGGGGGGGCACTGAAGCTTTCTTT. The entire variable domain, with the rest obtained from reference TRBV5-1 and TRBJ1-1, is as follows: KAGVTQTPRYLIKTRGQQVTLSCSPISGHRSVSWYQQTPGQGLQFLFEYFSETQRNKGNFPGRFSGRQFSNSRSEMNVSTLELGDSALYLCASSLSYRGGTEAFFGQGTRLTVV.

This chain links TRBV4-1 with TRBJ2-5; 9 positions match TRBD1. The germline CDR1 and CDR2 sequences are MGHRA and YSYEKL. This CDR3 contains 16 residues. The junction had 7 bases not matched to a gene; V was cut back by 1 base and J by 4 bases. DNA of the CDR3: TGCGCCAGCAGCCAAGTCCAGGTGGGACAGGGAGAGACCCAGTACTTC. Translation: CASSQVQVGQGETQYF.